These T cell receptor beta chains were read from a single sample in a study of cytomegalovirus exposure and HLA in healthy donors. The assay was immunoSEQ multiplex PCR, and TCRdb's table has in-frame clones only and misses some. The repertoire consists of about 60,000 clones, with around 87% occurring once and the leading ten covering 1.4%. Sample: PBMCs. The receptors were sampled from a man younger than 30 in good health and CMV-seronegative. CDR3s include the opening cysteine and the closing phenylalanine or tryptophan. The order of the fields is D gene, J gene, clone size, V gene, CDR3 DNA, CDR3 protein. The D gene is left open where the match is weak. Where a row states a size, it is once, few, many or the class of an expanded clone; other rows omit it.

D gene: TRBD1
J gene: TRBJ1-4
clone size: NA
V gene: TRBV15
CDR3 DNA: TGTGCCACCAGCAACTTACGGACAGGGGGCGGTGAAAAACTGTTTTTT
CDR3 protein: CATSNLRTGGGEKLFF

D gene: NA
J gene: TRBJ2-7
clone size: NA
V gene: TRBV11-3
CDR3 DNA: TGTGCCAGCAGCTCCCTCGCAGATCCGATGGAGCAGTACTTC
CDR3 protein: CASSSLADPMEQYF

D gene: TRBD1
J gene: TRBJ1-5
clone size: NA
V gene: TRBV4-1
CDR3 DNA: TGCGCCAGCAGCCAAGAGGGTTGGGGACAGGACTATAGCAATCAGCCCCAGCATTTT
CDR3 protein: CASSQEGWGQDYSNQPQHF

D gene: TRBD1
J gene: TRBJ1-2
clone size: NA
V gene: TRBV7-9
CDR3 DNA: TGTGCCAGCAGCCAGTCCGACAGGGAAGGAGCCTATGGCTACACCTTC
CDR3 protein: CASSQSDREGAYGYTF

D gene: NA
J gene: TRBJ1-4
clone size: NA
V gene: TRBV7-9
CDR3 DNA: TGTGCCAGCAGCTATCGGGGACTGCCTGGGGAAAAACTGTTTTTT
CDR3 protein: CASSYRGLPGEKLFF

D gene: TRBD1
J gene: TRBJ1-1
clone size: NA
V gene: TRBV6-5
CDR3 DNA: TGTGCCAGCAGGGCCAGGGGGCAATCGAGCACTGAAGCTTTCTTT
CDR3 protein: CASRARGQSSTEAFF

D gene: NA
J gene: TRBJ1-1
clone size: NA
V gene: TRBV6-5
CDR3 DNA: TGTGCCAGCAGTTACCAGGGAGGCCGTGAAGCTTTCTTT
CDR3 protein: CASSYQGGREAFF

D gene: NA
J gene: TRBJ1-1
clone size: NA
V gene: TRBV9
CDR3 DNA: TGTGCCAGCAGCCCCTTGGGGCTGAACACTGAAGCTTTCTTT
CDR3 protein: CASSPLGLNTEAFF

D gene: TRBD2
J gene: TRBJ2-5
clone size: NA
V gene: TRBV7-3
CDR3 DNA: TGTGCCAGCAGCCCCGGGGGGGCAGAGACCCAGTACTTC
CDR3 protein: CASSPGGAETQYF

D gene: TRBD1
J gene: TRBJ1-1
clone size: NA
V gene: TRBV5-1
CDR3 DNA: TGCGCCAGCAGCTTATCGACAGGGGTGAACACTGAAGCTTTCTTT
CDR3 protein: CASSLSTGVNTEAFF

D gene: NA
J gene: TRBJ2-7
clone size: NA
V gene: TRBV7-9
CDR3 DNA: TGTGCCAGCAGCTTAGCCGACGAGCAGTACTTC
CDR3 protein: CASSLADEQYF

D gene: TRBD2
J gene: TRBJ2-1
clone size: NA
V gene: TRBV10-1
CDR3 DNA: TGCGCCAGCAGTGAGGTGGCGGGGGGTTACAATGAGCAGTTCTTC
CDR3 protein: CASSEVAGGYNEQFF

D gene: NA
J gene: TRBJ1-5
clone size: NA
V gene: TRBV27
CDR3 DNA: TGTGCCAGCAGTTTTTCCGGTTATCAGCCCCAGCATTTT
CDR3 protein: CASSFSGYQPQHF

D gene: TRBD1
J gene: TRBJ1-1
clone size: once
V gene: TRBV7-2
CDR3 DNA: TGTGCCAGCAGCCTCGGACAGGTCTCCACTGAAGCTTTCTTT
CDR3 protein: CASSLGQVSTEAFF

D gene: TRBD1
J gene: TRBJ2-2
clone size: NA
V gene: TRBV15
CDR3 DNA: TGTGCCACCAGCAGGGGACAGGTTGCCGGGGAGCTGTTTTTT
CDR3 protein: CATSRGQVAGELFF

D gene: NA
J gene: TRBJ1-6
clone size: NA
V gene: TRBV6-5
CDR3 DNA: TGTGCCAGCAGTTACTCGGGCAGGGTGGGGTCACCCCTCCACTTT
CDR3 protein: CASSYSGRVGSPLHF

D gene: NA
J gene: TRBJ2-6
clone size: few
V gene: TRBV27
CDR3 DNA: TGTGCCAGCAGCCCAGGGGGAGGACTGACCATCGTCCTGACTTTC
CDR3 protein: CASSPGGGLTIVLTF

D gene: NA
J gene: TRBJ1-2
clone size: NA
V gene: TRBV20-1
CDR3 DNA: TGCAGTGCCGTGGACAATAATGGCTACACCTTC
CDR3 protein: CSAVDNNGYTF

D gene: TRBD1
J gene: TRBJ1-6
clone size: NA
V gene: TRBV4-2
CDR3 DNA: TGTGCCAGCAGCCAAGAGGACAGGGCCTATAATTCACCCCTCCACTTT
CDR3 protein: CASSQEDRAYNSPLHF

D gene: TRBD1
J gene: TRBJ1-6
clone size: once
V gene: TRBV6-5
CDR3 DNA: TGTGCCAGCAGTGGGGACAGGGGGAACTCACCCCTCCACTTT
CDR3 protein: CASSGDRGNSPLHF

D gene: NA
J gene: TRBJ1-1
clone size: NA
V gene: TRBV28
CDR3 DNA: TGTGCCAGCTGCTTTAACCCCCAGTACACTGAAGCTTTCTTT
CDR3 protein: CASCFNPQYTEAFF

D gene: NA
J gene: TRBJ2-7
clone size: few
V gene: TRBV13
CDR3 DNA: TGTGCCAGCAGCATTAACTACGAGCAGTACTTC
CDR3 protein: CASSINYEQYF

D gene: NA
J gene: TRBJ1-2
clone size: NA
V gene: TRBV6-6
CDR3 DNA: TGTGCCAGCAGTTACGCCGAAGGAGCGATAGATGGCTACACCTTC
CDR3 protein: CASSYAEGAIDGYTF

D gene: TRBD1
J gene: TRBJ2-4
clone size: NA
V gene: TRBV28
CDR3 DNA: TGTGCCAGCACCTCAACCCGGACAGGGCCTTTTCAGTACTTC
CDR3 protein: CASTSTRTGPFQYF

D gene: NA
J gene: TRBJ2-1
clone size: NA
V gene: TRBV6-4
CDR3 DNA: TGTGCCAGCAGTGACTCGGCCCACAATGAGCAGTTCTTC
CDR3 protein: CASSDSAHNEQFF

D gene: NA
J gene: TRBJ2-1
clone size: NA
V gene: TRBV11-2
CDR3 DNA: TGTGCCAGCAGCATAACAGCGGAGGCATTCTTC
CDR3 protein: CASSITAEAFF

D gene: NA
J gene: TRBJ1-6
clone size: NA
V gene: TRBV6-4
CDR3 DNA: TGTGCCAGCAGTCCTCAGGGGAGGGATTCACCCCTCCACTTT
CDR3 protein: CASSPQGRDSPLHF

D gene: TRBD2
J gene: TRBJ2-7
clone size: NA
V gene: TRBV5-1
CDR3 DNA: TGCGCCAGCAGCTGGCTGACCGGGACTAGCGCGTACGAGCAGTACTTC
CDR3 protein: CASSWLTGTSAYEQYF

D gene: TRBD2
J gene: TRBJ2-3
clone size: NA
V gene: TRBV6-5
CDR3 DNA: TGTGCCAGCAGCCGCGGGGGGAGGGAGACAGATACGCAGTATTTT
CDR3 protein: CASSRGGRETDTQYF

D gene: TRBD2
J gene: TRBJ2-3
clone size: NA
V gene: TRBV13
CDR3 DNA: TGTGCCAGCAGCCCCCTCGGGACTAGTGTGGTTATTGATACGCAGTATTTT
CDR3 protein: CASSPLGTSVVIDTQYF

D gene: TRBD2
J gene: TRBJ2-5
clone size: NA
V gene: TRBV10-3
CDR3 DNA: TGTGCCATCCTGACTAGCGAGGACGAGACCCAGTACTTC
CDR3 protein: CAILTSEDETQYF

D gene: NA
J gene: TRBJ2-7
clone size: NA
V gene: TRBV2
CDR3 DNA: TGTGCCAGCAGTGGACTAAGCTCCTACGAGCAGTACTTC
CDR3 protein: CASSGLSSYEQYF

D gene: NA
J gene: TRBJ2-1
clone size: NA
V gene: TRBV7-6
CDR3 DNA: TGTGCCAGCTCTTACAGGGATAATGAGCAGTTCTTC
CDR3 protein: CASSYRDNEQFF

D gene: TRBD1
J gene: TRBJ1-1
clone size: NA
V gene: TRBV30
CDR3 DNA: TGTGCCTGGAGGGTGCTGGGACAGGAGGTTTTCTTT
CDR3 protein: CAWRVLGQEVFF

D gene: TRBD1
J gene: TRBJ1-2
clone size: NA
V gene: TRBV13
CDR3 DNA: TGTGCCAGCAGCCGGACAGGAGCTAACTATGGCTACACCTTC
CDR3 protein: CASSRTGANYGYTF

D gene: TRBD1
J gene: TRBJ1-4
clone size: NA
V gene: TRBV6-5
CDR3 DNA: TGTGCCAGCAGTTGGGGGACAGGGGTGGAAGAAAAACTGTTTTTT
CDR3 protein: CASSWGTGVEEKLFF

D gene: TRBD1
J gene: TRBJ2-3
clone size: NA
V gene: TRBV28
CDR3 DNA: TGTGCCAGCAGCGCCGGGACAGGAGAGACAGATACGCAGTATTTT
CDR3 protein: CASSAGTGETDTQYF

D gene: NA
J gene: TRBJ2-3
clone size: NA
V gene: TRBV18
CDR3 DNA: TGTGCCAGCTCACCAATGCAGGGGCGGACAGATACGCAGTATTTT
CDR3 protein: CASSPMQGRTDTQYF

D gene: NA
J gene: TRBJ2-7
clone size: NA
V gene: TRBV2
CDR3 DNA: TGTGCCAGCAGTGTAATATCACAGGGTCCCGCCGAGCAGTACTTC
CDR3 protein: CASSVISQGPAEQYF

D gene: TRBD1
J gene: TRBJ1-6
clone size: once
V gene: TRBV16
CDR3 DNA: TGTGCCAGCAGCCACCGACAGGGAAGGATTTCACCCCTCCACTTT
CDR3 protein: CASSHRQGRISPLHF

D gene: NA
J gene: TRBJ2-3
clone size: NA
V gene: TRBV10-3
CDR3 DNA: TGTGCCATCAGTGAGAACAGGGCGGCAGATACGCAGTATTTT
CDR3 protein: CAISENRAADTQYF

D gene: TRBD1
J gene: TRBJ1-3
clone size: NA
V gene: TRBV19
CDR3 DNA: TGTGCCAGCGAGCCGGGACAGGGGAACACCATATATTTT
CDR3 protein: CASEPGQGNTIYF

D gene: NA
J gene: TRBJ1-1
clone size: NA
V gene: TRBV11-3
CDR3 DNA: TGTGCCAGCAGCTTTGAGGGGAACACTGAAGCTTTCTTT
CDR3 protein: CASSFEGNTEAFF

D gene: TRBD2
J gene: TRBJ2-7
clone size: once
V gene: TRBV6-6
CDR3 DNA: TGTGCCAGCAGTTACAGCGGGGACGAGCAGTACTTC
CDR3 protein: CASSYSGDEQYF